The 28 T cell receptor beta chains below come from one sample, sequenced in a study of read filtering for tumor transcriptome and immune sequencing (dated by TCRdb to the early 2020s). Sequencer: Illumina HiSeq 4000. Starting from around 400 ng RNA, TCR libraries were constructed with the Immunoverse kit using molecular barcoded adaptors that cover the alpha/delta and beta/gamma chains. TCRdb took the public reads, trimmed them with fastp at Q25, ran MiXCR for clone calling and kept in-frame beta chains. Rows with a matching CDR3 protein are joined into one entry that keeps the most common DNA and genes. Here the sample has around 140,000 distinct CDR3 sequences; around 14% occur a single time. The top ten clonotypes cover just under 8.5% of the sample. The sample was a population of CD138-negative cells sorted from bone marrow. This sample's cell subset or site label indicates: bone marrow mononuclear cells depleted of CD138+ plasma/myeloma cells by negative magnetic selection. The receptors were gathered from a donor over 35 with multiple myeloma.

There are many counts of this clonotype. The chain recombines TRBV30 with TRBJ2-3, with a possible D match to TRBD2 (6 bases). The germline V gene encodes CDR1 GTSNPN and CDR2 SVGIG (reference sequence). This CDR3 is 11 amino acids long. V was shortened by 2 bases and J by 6 bases, with 6 bases between the two germline ends. CDR3 coding DNA: TGTGCCTGGAGTCGGGGGGATACGCAGTATTTT. Protein product: CAWSRGDTQYF.

Many counts were recorded for this clonotype. The gene calls are TRBV29-1 and TRBJ2-1, with 7 nucleotides matching TRBD2. Unmatched junction bases numbered 6, after V lost 4 bases and J lost 6 bases. This CDR3 is 13 amino acids long. Germline CDR1 SQVTM, CDR2 ANQGSEA. The CDR3, as DNA: TGCAGCGTTGCGGGAGGAACGCGCAATGAGCAGTTCTTC. Its translation: CSVAGGTRNEQFF.

This clonotype was seen at least ten times. This chain links TRBV7-3 with TRBJ2-1, with no clear D. Trimming left V 5 bases short and J 3 bases short, with 8 bases between. The CDR3 loop spans 13 amino acids. CDR1 and CDR2 from the germline V gene are SGHTA and FQGTGA. The CDR3 region is CASSPGDYNEQFF. CDR3 coding DNA: TGTGCCAGCAGCCCCGGAGACTACAATGAGCAGTTCTTC.

This clonotype was observed many times. The chain carries TRBV24-1 and TRBJ1-5, with TRBD1 as a possible D gene (5 bases). Trimming shortened V by 3 bases and J by 4 bases, and 12 bases separated the two germline ends. This CDR3 comprises 15 residues. In germline, CDR1 is KGHDR, CDR2 SFDVKD. The CDR3 protein is CATSDPRQGNQPQHF. For the CDR3, the DNA is TGTGCCACCAGTGATCCGAGGCAGGGAAATCAGCCCCAGCATTTT.

This clonotype appeared many times. V and J are TRBV29-1 and TRBJ2-4, with D hard to call. The CDR3 is 11 residues long. Germline V gene sequence: CDR1 SQVTM, CDR2 ANQGSEA. V lost 4 bases, J lost 10 bases, and 11 bases lay in between. The DNA of the CDR3 is TGCAGCGTTGCCCGGAACGGGATTCAGTACTTC. This encodes CSVARNGIQYF.

Concerning this clonotype: The germline gene is not matched at one end of the junction; a read error may be the cause. V usage is TRBV7-2 and J usage is TRBJ2-5, with 7 bases identical to TRBD2. The CDR3 totals 14 residues. Germline loops: CDR1 SGHTA, CDR2 FQGNSA. The CDR3 sequence is CGSSLMGERGTQYF. For the CDR3, the DNA is TGTGGCAGCAGCTTAATGGGGGAGCGGGGGACCCAGTACTTC.

This clonotype was counted ten times or more. V gene TRBV11-2 combines with J gene TRBJ1-5; D may be TRBD1 (5 bases). Germline CDR1 SGHAT, CDR2 FQNNGV. The length of the CDR3 is 13 residues. V lost 0 bases to trimming and J lost 9 bases, with 9 bases between them. CDR3 loop: CASSLERGTPQHF. As DNA, the CDR3 is TGTGCCAGCAGCTTAGAAAGGGGAACGCCCCAGCATTTT.

This clonotype was seen a few times. The V and J genes are TRBV7-9 and TRBJ2-1; D is possibly TRBD1 (5 bases). The germline V gene has CDR1 SEHNR and CDR2 FQNEAQ (reference sequence). The CDR3 runs 13 residues. V dropped 8 bases and J dropped 2 bases, with 10 bases sitting between them. The chain's CDR3 is CASPQGAYNEQFF. In DNA form, the CDR3 reads TGTGCCAGCCCCCAAGGGGCCTACAATGAGCAGTTCTTC.

This chain joins TRBV10-3 and TRBJ1-5; 7 bases match TRBD1. This CDR3 region has 15 residues. The V gene end was trimmed by 3 bases and the J gene end by 3 bases; junction bases not matched to a gene: 5. In germline, CDR1 is ENHRY, CDR2 SYGVKD. CDR3 DNA: TGTGCCATCAGTGATAAGGGACAGCCCAATCAGCCCCAGCATTTT. This codes for CAISDKGQPNQPQHF.

The chain joins TRBV19 to TRBJ2-7; 7 bases align to TRBD1. The V segment lost 9 bases and the J segment 0 bases; nucleotides outside the gene matches: 8. The V gene's germline CDR1 is LNHDA and CDR2 SQIVND (reference sequence). This CDR3 spans 14 amino acids. The CDR3, as DNA: TGTGCCAGGAGTGTAGGGACAGCCTCCTACGAGCAGTACTTC. It yields the protein CARSVGTASYEQYF.

This clonotype was detected ten times or more. The chain carries TRBV5-1 and TRBJ2-7; D might be TRBD1 (7 bases). Per germline, CDR1 SGHRS and CDR2 YFSETQ. V lost 4 bases to trimming and J lost 3 bases, with 17 bases between them. The CDR3 is made up of 15 amino acids. Written as DNA, the CDR3 is TGCGCCAGCAGCCGGGGGACAGCCGGGGTCTACGAGCAGTACTTC. Protein product: CASSRGTAGVYEQYF.

This clonotype was counted ten times or more. The chain has TRBV4-1 and TRBJ2-1, with no clear D. CDR3 length: 12 residues. Germline-derived CDR1 and CDR2 are MGHRA and YSYEKL. The ends were cut back, 4 bases at V and 6 bases at J, with 7 bases in the middle. CDR3 sequence (DNA): TGCGCCAGCAGCCCATGGGGCAATGAGCAGTTCTTC. This sequence encodes CASSPWGNEQFF.

The sample holds a few counts of this clonotype. This chain links TRBV7-9 with TRBJ2-3; 14 nucleotides agree with TRBD2. Trimming cost V 5 bases and J 6 bases; bases outside gene matches: 13. Germline V gives CDR1 SEHNR, CDR2 FQNEAQ (reference sequence). The CDR3 is 18 residues long. Here the CDR3 DNA reads TGTGCCAGCAGCATACCTCAGACTAGCGGGAGGGCCATGGATACGCAGTATTTT. Translated, it gives CASSIPQTSGRAMDTQYF.

The rearrangement uses TRBV12-3 or TRBV12-4 and TRBJ2-1, with 9 bases identical to TRBD2. CDR3 length: 15 amino acids. The junction had 11 bases not matched to a gene; V was cut back by 10 bases and J by 4 bases. The CDR3 loop reads CANIPRLAAYNEQFF. Written as DNA, the CDR3 is TGTGCCAACATTCCCAGACTAGCGGCATACAATGAGCAGTTCTTC.

This clonotype was seen many times. The chain recombines TRBV27 with TRBJ2-3; D is undetermined. The CDR3 sequence is 13 residues long. The germline CDR1 and CDR2 sequences are MNHEY and SMNVEV (reference sequence). Trimming cost V 6 bases and J 5 bases, with 12 bases left between them. This chain's CDR3 is CASSGDTGDTQYF. The CDR3 bases are TGTGCCAGCAGCGGCGACACGGGAGATACGCAGTATTTT.

About this clonotype: A much larger clone is a single base away; this may be a read error. The chain recombines TRBV5-1 with TRBJ2-5; 8 bases map to TRBD1. Germline V CDR1 and CDR2: SGHRS, YFSETQ. This CDR3 region has 15 residues. The V gene end was trimmed by 4 bases and the J gene end by 7 bases; junction bases not matched to a gene: 12. This CDR3 is CASSGGHRGRGTQYF. The CDR3 DNA follows: TGCGCCAGCAGCGGGGGTCACAGGGGGAGAGGGACCCAGTACTTC.

This clonotype appeared many times. The CDR3 sequence is CASSLGALASRSQYF. As DNA, the CDR3 is TGTGCCAGCAGCTTAGGGGCCCTAGCTTCCCGATCGCAGTATTTT. V usage is TRBV7-8 and J usage is TRBJ2-3; a weak D match, TRBD2 (5 bases). This CDR3 is 15 amino acids long. Germline lookup yields CDR1 SGHVS and CDR2 FQNEAQ. V was clipped by 1 base and J by 10 bases, with 18 bases between them. Full variable domain (outside the CDR3, taken from reference TRBV7-8 and TRBJ2-3): GAGVSQSPRYKVAKRGQDVALRCDPISGHVSLFWYQQALGQGPEFLTYFQNEAQLDKSGLPSDRFFAERPEGSVSTLKIQRTQQEDSAVYLCASSLGALASRSQYFGPGTRLTVL.

With regard to this clonotype: Given a much more abundant clone one base away, this may be a read error. This chain links TRBV20-1 with TRBJ2-5; 15 nucleotides align to TRBD2. There are 16 residues in the CDR3. CDR1 DFQATT and CDR2 SNEGSKA come from the germline V gene (reference sequence). This CDR3 reads CSTRPTGLAGGRTQYF. The CDR3, as DNA: TGCAGTACTAGACCTACCGGACTAGCGGGAGGGAGGACCCAGTACTTC.

This clonotype was found many times. This chain connects TRBV5-1 to TRBJ2-3; D is possibly TRBD2 (5 bases). The CDR3 is 15 residues long. Germline values: CDR1 SGHRS, CDR2 YFSETQ. Trimming took off 2 bases at V and 5 bases at J, with 15 bases between the two ends. The CDR3 loop reads CASSFRVHRGDTQYF. Written as DNA, the CDR3 is TGCGCCAGCAGCTTCCGGGTCCATCGGGGAGATACGCAGTATTTT.

This clonotype was observed a few times. The V gene is TRBV9, the J gene TRBJ2-1, with 10 bases matching TRBD2. The ends lost 0 bases at V and 10 bases at J; junction bases unmatched: 10. Germline V lookup: CDR1 SGDLS, CDR2 YYNGEE. The CDR3 runs 16 residues. CDR3 bases: TGTGCCAGCAGCGTAGCTAGCGGGGGAGGTGGCTGGGAGCAGTTCTTC. This sequence encodes CASSVASGGGGWEQFF.

On this clonotype itself: At one end, the junction sequence differs from germline, possibly due to a read error. The V and J genes are TRBV7-7 and TRBJ2-1; D is possibly TRBD1 or TRBD2 (6 bases each). Germline values: CDR1 SSHAT, CDR2 FNYEAQ (reference sequence). The CDR3 sequence is 15 residues long. The CDR3 DNA sequence: TGTGCCAGCAGCCCTATCCGGGGGCCTTACAATGAGCGGTTCTTC. The encoded protein is CASSPIRGPYNERFF.

This clonotype was counted only a few times. The chain recombines TRBV18 with TRBJ1-1, with D hard to call. The V gene's germline CDR1 is KGHSH and CDR2 LQKENI. The CDR3 totals 13 residues. V dropped 6 bases and J dropped 5 bases, with 13 bases sitting between them. The CDR3 nucleotides are TGTGCCAGCTCCGGAATAGCGGAGACTGAAGCTTTCTTT. Its translation is CASSGIAETEAFF.

This clonotype was counted between two and nine times. The chain combines TRBV24-1 with TRBJ2-7, with D unclear. CDR3 length equals 11 residues. Germline lookup yields CDR1 KGHDR and CDR2 SFDVKD. Trimming took 3 bases from V and 4 from J, leaving 3 bases between them. The CDR3 coding sequence is TGTGCCACCAGTGATCGATACGAGCAGTACTTC. This encodes CATSDRYEQYF.

This clonotype was seen ten or more times. The rearrangement uses TRBV20-1 and TRBJ2-1; 8 bases map to TRBD2. V lost 6 bases to trimming and J lost 0 bases; unmatched junction nucleotides: 7. Germline V gives CDR1 DFQATT, CDR2 SNEGSKA (reference sequence). CDR3 size: 15 residues. The CDR3: CSAYSGANSYNEQFF. The CDR3 DNA sequence: TGCAGTGCCTATAGCGGGGCCAACTCCTACAATGAGCAGTTCTTC.

This clonotype appeared many times. This rearrangement joins TRBV6-5 to TRBJ1-5, with unresolved D. Trimming took off 0 bases at V and 0 bases at J, with 6 bases between the two ends. The CDR3 has 15 amino acids. CDR1 is MNHEY and CDR2 is SVGAGI in the germline V gene. CDR3 DNA sequence: TGTGCCAGCAGTTACTCAGAATATAGCAATCAGCCCCAGCATTTT. It specifies CASSYSEYSNQPQHF.

The sample holds many counts of this clonotype. The chain employs TRBV3-1 and TRBJ2-3; the D call may be TRBD1 or TRBD2 (5 bases each). This CDR3 contains 15 residues. Germline loops: CDR1 LGHDT, CDR2 YNNKEL (reference sequence). V dropped 0 bases and J dropped 3 bases, with 10 bases sitting between them. CDR3 nucleotides: TGTGCCAGCAGCCAAGATCGGGGCCTTACAGATACGCAGTATTTT. It codes for CASSQDRGLTDTQYF.

This clonotype was counted ten times or more. The chain has TRBV20-1 and TRBJ2-7; perhaps TRBD2 as D (6 bases). The CDR3 covers 15 residues. CDR1 is DFQATT, CDR2 SNEGSKA, per germline (reference sequence). Trimming stripped 0 bases from V and 3 bases from J, with 15 bases between. In DNA form, the CDR3 reads TGCAGTGCTAGAGACGGGGGACGGAATTTCTACGAGCAGTACTTC. The encoded protein is CSARDGGRNFYEQYF.

As concerns this clonotype: One base away lies a much larger clone, so this may be a sequencing read error. The chain couples TRBV29-1 to TRBJ1-5; D remains ambiguous. The V end lost 6 bases, the J end lost 4 bases, and 13 bases lay between the germline ends. CDR3 length equals 13 residues. Germline assignment: CDR1 SQVTM and CDR2 ANQGSEA. The CDR3 loop reads CSVLAELNQPQHF. The CDR3 DNA reads TGCAGCGTCCTGGCAGAGTTAAATCAGCCCCAGCATTTT. Together with reference TRBV29-1 and TRBJ1-5, the CDR3 gives the full variable domain: SAVISQKPSRDICQRGTSLTIQCQVDSQVTMMFWYRQQPGQSLTLIATANQGSEATYESGFVIDKFPISRPNLTFSTLTVSNMSPEDSSIYLCSVLAELNQPQHFGDGTRLSIL.